Below are 8 T cell receptor beta chains sequenced from a single sample in a study of glioma-infiltrating T cells after dendritic cell vaccination. Produced via immunoSEQ multiplex PCR; TCRdb's table is partial and in-frame only. The table includes fewer than 50,000 clones, 65% to 90% detected once. The sequencing here drew on blood, taken before dendritic cell vaccination. The receptors originated from a human donor with glioblastoma.

V gene TRBV6-1 combines with J gene TRBJ2-1, with unresolved D. This CDR3 contains 14 residues. Germline V lookup: CDR1 MNHNS, CDR2 SASEGT. Deletions cut 4 bases from V and 3 bases from J, with 10 bases between. The CDR3 sequence: CASSVDWNYNEQFF. In DNA form, the CDR3 reads TGTGCCAGCAGTGTAGACTGGAACTACAATGAGCAGTTCTTC.

The rearrangement uses TRBV30 and TRBJ1-4; D gene ambiguous. Trimming pared 0 bases from V and 3 bases from J, leaving 11 bases between. The germline V gene has CDR1 GTSNPN and CDR2 SVGIG (reference sequence). This CDR3 contains 15 residues. The DNA for the CDR3 is TGTGCCTGGAGTGTAAGAGGAGTGGCTAATGAAAAACTGTTTTTT. Translating gives CAWSVRGVANEKLFF.

The V gene is TRBV7-2, the J gene TRBJ2-7, with D maybe TRBD1 (6 bases). The ends were cut back, 5 bases at V and 2 bases at J, with 13 bases in the middle. The germline gives CDR1 SGHTA, CDR2 FQGNSA. CDR3 length: 14 residues. The DNA of the CDR3 is TGTGCCAGCAGCCAACAGGGATTAACCTACGAGCAGTACTTC. It yields the protein CASSQQGLTYEQYF.

The genes are TRBV15 and TRBJ1-2; D uncertain. Germline assignment: CDR1 LNHNV and CDR2 YYDKDF (reference sequence). Trimming took 0 bases from V and 4 from J, leaving 12 bases between them. There are 15 residues in the CDR3. CDR3 residues: CATSRDTQAPYGYTF. The CDR3 coding sequence is TGTGCCACCAGCAGAGATACGCAGGCGCCCTATGGCTACACCTTC.

The rearrangement links TRBV18 to TRBJ2-1; D possibly corresponds to TRBD1 (7 bases). CDR3 length equals 15 residues. Germline CDR1 and CDR2: KGHSH and LQKENI. Deletions cut 2 bases from V and 12 bases from J, with 20 bases between. The CDR3 DNA follows: TGTGCCAGCTCACCAGGCAGGGGGGCGTTTTCTCCGCAGTTCTTC. Encoded protein: CASSPGRGAFSPQFF.

This clone showed up just a few times. The chain recombines TRBV14 with TRBJ2-5, with unresolved D. The CDR3 length is 12 residues. Germline lookup yields CDR1 SGHDN and CDR2 FVKESK. Deletions cut 2 bases from V and 5 bases from J, with 6 bases between. The CDR3 sequence: CASSQSVETQYF. In DNA form, the CDR3 reads TGTGCCAGCAGCCAATCTGTGGAGACCCAGTACTTC.

Regarding this clone: In the same sample, other DNA sequences code for this CDR3. This rearrangement joins TRBV18 to TRBJ1-2; the D is unclear. V was clipped by 3 bases and J by 2 bases, with 7 bases between them. Looked up from germline, CDR1 is KGHSH and CDR2 is LQKENI. This CDR3 spans 13 amino acids. CDR3 protein: CASSPGQNYGYTF. DNA of the CDR3: TGTGCCAGCTCACCGGGCCAGAACTATGGCTACACCTTC. Combining the CDR3 with reference TRBV18 and TRBJ1-2 gives the whole variable domain NAGVMQNPRHLVRRRGQEARLRCSPMKGHSHVYWYRQLPEEGLKFMVYLQKENIIDESGMPKERFSAEFPKEGPSILRIQQVVRGDSAAYFCASSPGQNYGYTFGSGTRLTVV.

This rearrangement joins TRBV14 to TRBJ2-2; D gene uncertain. CDR3 length equals 14 residues. Trimming removed 4 bases from V and 0 bases from J, with 6 bases in between. Germline values: CDR1 SGHDN, CDR2 FVKESK. The CDR3: CASSRVANTGELFF. DNA for the CDR3: TGTGCCAGCAGCCGCGTAGCGAACACCGGGGAGCTGTTTTTT.